The 22 T cell receptor beta chains given below trace back to one sample, sequenced in a study of TIL therapy for anti-PD-1-resistant metastatic lung cancer. The immunoSEQ assay was v3. Here immunoSEQ multiplex PCR was the method, and the copy in TCRdb shows in-frame clones only, minus some. Among around 2,000 clones listed, less than 90% were seen once. Time point reported: pre-treatment sample, taken before nivolumab and TIL therapy. Most excised metastases sampled were pleural nodules or supraclavicular lymph nodes. Sample: tumor tissue, taken at baseline. These receptors came from a person between 30 and 79 years old with non-small cell lung cancer.

The CDR3 loop is CASSQGARPATDTQYF. The CDR3 DNA follows: TGTGCCAGCAGCCAGGGGGCGAGGCCCGCTACAGATACGCAGTATTTT. The J gene is TRBJ2-3, the V gene TRBV5-8, with 8 bases lining up with TRBD1. Trimming at V came to 4 bases and at J to 3 bases, leaving 10 bases not matched to a gene. CDR1 and CDR2 from the germline V gene are SGHTS and YDEGEE. CDR3 length: 16 residues.

The genes are TRBV6-1 and TRBJ2-1; 11 positions match TRBD2. Germline V gives CDR1 MNHNS, CDR2 SASEGT. The CDR3 has 15 amino acids. Trimming took 7 bases from V and 6 from J; bases not matched to a gene: 8. The CDR3 DNA sequence: TGTGCCAGCAATACACCGGGACTAGCGGCCAATGAGCAGTTCTTC. Encoded protein: CASNTPGLAANEQFF.

The rearrangement links TRBV6-6 to TRBJ2-1, with TRBD2 matching 10 bases. V shed 6 bases and J 4 bases; nucleotides not matched to a gene: 6. Germline V gene sequence: CDR1 MNHNY, CDR2 SVGAGI (reference sequence). This CDR3 has 15 amino acids. The CDR3 DNA sequence: TGTGCCAGCAGACCCGGGACTAGCGATTACAATGAGCAGTTCTTC. This sequence encodes CASRPGTSDYNEQFF.

The chain is built from TRBV7-2 and TRBJ1-5; unclear D gene. With 5 bases removed from V and 6 bases from J, the gap between germline ends came to 17 bases. The CDR3 is 15 amino acids. Germline V gene data show CDR1 as SGHTA and CDR2 as FQGNSA. CDR3 bases: TGTGCCAGCAGCCCCCTCGTGGGTTCGGGTCAGCCCCAGCATTTT. Protein: CASSPLVGSGQPQHF. The entire variable domain, with the rest obtained from reference TRBV7-2 and TRBJ1-5, is as follows: GAGVSQSPSNKVTEKGKDVELRCDPISGHTALYWYRQSLGQGLEFLIYFQGNSAPDKSGLPSDRFSAERTGGSVSTLTIQRTQQEDSAVYLCASSPLVGSGQPQHFGDGTRLSIL.

The rearrangement uses TRBV11-2 and TRBJ1-2; D is ambiguous. There are 13 residues in the CDR3. Germline CDR1 and CDR2: SGHAT and FQNNGV. V lost 0 bases, J lost 7 bases, and 9 bases lay in between. The CDR3 loop reads CASSLEGSAGYTF. In nucleotides, the CDR3 is TGTGCCAGCAGCTTAGAAGGATCGGCTGGCTACACCTTC.

V usage is TRBV6-4 and J usage is TRBJ2-2, with D perhaps assigned TRBD1 or TRBD2 (5 bases each). Germline CDR1 reads MRHNA; CDR2 reads SNTAGT. V shed 6 bases and J shed 6 bases, with 11 bases lying between them. CDR3 size: 13 residues. Written as DNA, the CDR3 is TGTGCCAGCAGGCAGGGAGAGGCCGGGGAGCTGTTTTTT. It yields the protein CASRQGEAGELFF.

The chain combines TRBV7-2 with TRBJ2-3; a weak D match, TRBD2 (5 bases). The germline V gene encodes CDR1 SGHTA and CDR2 FQGNSA. The CDR3 extends over 16 amino acids. Trimming left V 1 base short and J 0 bases short, with 11 bases between. The CDR3 spells CASSLGSGASTDTQYF. DNA of the CDR3: TGTGCCAGCAGCTTAGGGAGCGGTGCTAGCACAGATACGCAGTATTTT.

This clone appeared a few times. The chain has TRBV5-1 and TRBJ2-7, with 10 nucleotides matching TRBD2. CDR1 and CDR2 from the germline V gene are SGHRS and YFSETQ. Unmatched junction bases numbered 11, after V lost 0 bases and J lost 2 bases. This CDR3 is built from 18 residues. This chain's CDR3 is CASSLDLAVSGRAYEQYF. In DNA, the CDR3 is TGCGCCAGCAGCTTGGACCTAGCAGTAAGCGGGAGGGCCTACGAGCAGTACTTC.

The chain recombines TRBV5-8 with TRBJ2-7; D is unresolved. Trimming took 0 bases from V and 5 from J, leaving 15 bases between them. The CDR3 has 15 amino acids. Germline values: CDR1 SGHTS, CDR2 YDEGEE. The CDR3 bases are TGTGCCAGCAGCTTGGCGGCGCCGGCCCTCCACGAGCAGTACTTC. Its protein is CASSLAAPALHEQYF. Filled out from reference TRBV5-8 and TRBJ2-7, the complete variable domain reads EAGVTQSPTHLIKTRGQQATLRCSPISGHTSVYWYQQALGLGLQFLLWYDEGEERNRGNFPPRFSGRQFPNYSSELNVNALELEDSALYLCASSLAAPALHEQYFGPGTRLTVT.

The rearrangement joins TRBV14 to TRBJ2-5; D is unclear. Germline loops: CDR1 SGHDN, CDR2 FVKESK. V was pared by 5 bases and J by 4 bases, with 8 bases between. The CDR3 covers 12 residues. The CDR3 DNA sequence: TGTGCCAGCAGCTGGACCCCAGAGACCCAGTACTTC. It is translated as CASSWTPETQYF.

V is TRBV18 and J is TRBJ2-4; tentatively, D is TRBD2 (6 bases). V was pared by 3 bases and J by 3 bases, with 15 bases between. This CDR3 has 16 amino acids. Looked up from germline, CDR1 is KGHSH and CDR2 is LQKENI. CDR3 in DNA: TGTGCCAGCTCACCCGCCGTGGGTAGCGGCAAAAACATTCAGTACTTC. It is translated as CASSPAVGSGKNIQYF.

The V gene is TRBV6-5, the J gene TRBJ1-5, with D possibly being TRBD1 (5 bases). Per germline, CDR1 MNHEY and CDR2 SVGAGI. V was pared by 5 bases and J by 0 bases, with 11 bases between. This CDR3 region has 15 residues. This CDR3 reads CASSPRDASNQPQHF. In DNA form, the CDR3 reads TGTGCCAGCAGTCCCAGGGACGCTAGCAATCAGCCCCAGCATTTT.

This sequence joins TRBV7-2 and TRBJ2-5; D gene unclear. Germline assignment: CDR1 SGHTA and CDR2 FQGNSA. V shed 2 bases and J shed 1 base, with 2 bases lying between them. The CDR3 has 12 residues. The CDR3 protein is CASSLLQETQYF. The CDR3 region has the DNA TGTGCCAGCAGCTTACTCCAAGAGACCCAGTACTTC.

The chain carries TRBV6-4 and TRBJ2-2, with TRBD2 matching 9 bases. The CDR3 covers 15 residues. The germline V gene has CDR1 MRHNA and CDR2 SNTAGT. Trimming cost V 3 bases and J 1 base; bases outside gene matches: 0. DNA for the CDR3: TGTGCCAGCAGTGAGACTAGCGGGAACACCGGGGAGCTGTTTTTT. This translates into CASSETSGNTGELFF.

J is TRBJ1-3 and V is TRBV7-8, with no clear D. Trimming took 5 bases from V and 3 from J, leaving 11 bases between them. CDR3 length: 14 residues. From germline, CDR1 is SGHVS and CDR2 FQNEAQ. CDR3 bases: TGTGCCAGCAGCGCCGACGGGTTTGGAAACACCATATATTTT. Protein sequence: CASSADGFGNTIYF.

The V gene is TRBV30, the J gene TRBJ1-4; no firm D call. The CDR3 has 13 residues. Trimming shortened V by 6 bases and J by 7 bases, and 15 bases separated the two germline ends. Germline V gene data show CDR1 as GTSNPN and CDR2 as SVGIG (reference sequence). The DNA for the CDR3 is TGTGCCTGTCCGGGTCCTGGAGGTGAAAAACTGTTTTTT. This sequence encodes CACPGPGGEKLFF.

V gene TRBV2 combines with J gene TRBJ2-7; D gene ambiguous. V was shortened by 1 base and J by 0 bases, with 7 bases between the two germline ends. This CDR3 contains 14 residues. The germline CDR1 and CDR2 sequences are SNHLY and FYNNEI. The chain's CDR3 is CASSEGVSSYEQYF. CDR3 in DNA: TGTGCCAGCAGTGAAGGAGTAAGCTCCTACGAGCAGTACTTC.

The genes are TRBV11-2 and TRBJ2-5; tentatively, D is TRBD2 (6 bases). Trimming pared 5 bases from V and 5 bases from J, leaving 15 bases between. This CDR3 contains 14 residues. Germline lookup yields CDR1 SGHAT and CDR2 FQNNGV. The DNA for the CDR3 is TGTGCCAGCAGCGGGACGGACTATATGGAGACCCAGTACTTC. Amino acid sequence: CASSGTDYMETQYF.

Worth noting for this clone: The same CDR3 is also encoded by other DNA sequences in this sample. This chain connects TRBV19 to TRBJ1-4, with 8 bases matching TRBD1. V was clipped by 4 bases and J by 7 bases; unmatched bases: 5. The CDR3 is 14 residues long. CDR1 LNHDA and CDR2 SQIVND come from the germline V gene (reference sequence). In nucleotides, the CDR3 is TGTGCCAGTAGTACGGGACAGGATTTTGAAAAACTGTTTTTT. Amino acids: CASSTGQDFEKLFF.

The V and J genes are TRBV30 and TRBJ1-2; TRBD1 might be the D (5 bases). Looked up from germline, CDR1 is GTSNPN and CDR2 is SVGIG (reference sequence). The V end lost 8 bases, the J end lost 4 bases, and 20 bases lay between the germline ends. The CDR3 consists of 14 residues. The CDR3 DNA sequence: TGTGCCGCTGGGCGGGGGGAAGGCGGCTATGGCTACACCTTC. Its translation is CAAGRGEGGYGYTF.

The rearrangement joins TRBV6-5 to TRBJ1-5; 7 bases are a match to TRBD1. V dropped 8 bases and J dropped 4; count of bases not matched to a gene: 5. Germline loops: CDR1 MNHEY, CDR2 SVGAGI. The CDR3 totals 13 residues. The CDR3 sequence is CASSGGGNQPQHF. The CDR3 coding sequence is TGTGCCAGCTCAGGGGGAGGGAATCAGCCCCAGCATTTT.

V gene TRBV5-1 combines with J gene TRBJ1-4; D is ambiguous. The CDR3 totals 14 residues. With 4 bases removed from V and 5 bases from J, the gap between germline ends came to 12 bases. Germline CDR1 and CDR2: SGHRS and YFSETQ. In nucleotides, the CDR3 is TGCGCCAGCAGCCTCGGACTTATGAATGAAAAACTGTTTTTT. Protein sequence: CASSLGLMNEKLFF.